Sequencing of this TCR beta chain was carried out in a study of T cell repertoires in cytomegalovirus infection. TCRdb called the reads again in MiXCR, with one record for every CDR3 protein. The repertoire consists of 200,000 or so distinct CDR3 sequences, with 35% to 40% occurring once and the leading ten covering 55% to 60%. V gave up 3 bases and J gave up 0 bases; unmatched junction bases: 9. Germline CDR1 reads SEHNR; CDR2 reads FQNEAQ (reference sequence). The CDR3 has 19 amino acids. On this clonotype: The antigen is unknown.

The TCR originated in a human donor in good health (CMV status not recorded). Some clones in this sample may be carry-over from other donors' samples. The chain joins TRBV7-9 to TRBJ2-1, with 12 positions matching TRBD2. The material was CD8+ T cells from cultured PBMCs, obtained from culture after CMV antigen stimulation. CDR3 nucleotide sequence: TGTGCCAGCAGCTTCCCAAGGACTAGCGGGGAGAGCTCCTACAATGAGCAGTTCTTC. Its translation is CASSFPRTSGESSYNEQFF. The complete variable domain, with remaining parts taken from reference TRBV7-9 and TRBJ2-1, reads DTGVSQNPRHKITKRGQNVTFRCDPISEHNRLYWYRQTLGQGPEFLTYFQNEAQLEKSRLLSDRFSAERPKGSFSTLEIQRTEQGDSAMYLCASSFPRTSGESSYNEQFFGPGTRLTVL.